This TCR beta chain was found in a study of cytomegalovirus exposure and HLA in healthy donors. The germline CDR1 and CDR2 sequences are LNHDA and SQIVND (reference sequence). The CDR3 runs 15 residues. V gave up 3 bases and J gave up 6 bases, with 14 bases separating them. The PCR employed 60 Vbeta primers together with 13 Jbeta primers. Generated by immunoSEQ multiplex PCR, the TCRdb table keeps only in-frame clones and is missing some. The data contain tens of thousands of clones, roughly 70% of them singletons. Study-wide results and limits: Later analysis placed DRB1 highest and HLA-C lowest in TCR association rates, which differed by HLA locus.

This clone has only a few counts. The target antigen is unknown. Sequencing was carried out using PBMCs. This TCR was sampled from a man between 60 and 70 years old in good health and CMV-seropositive. The chain links TRBV19 to TRBJ1-4; D is ambiguous. The CDR3 DNA is TGTGCCAGTAGTATTGGAGGACTCAAATATGAAAAACTGTTTTTT. It is translated as CASSIGGLKYEKLFF.